This T cell receptor (beta chain) appears in the sequencing data of a study of spatial heterogeneity in lung cancer. Study information: Every unique TCR and UMI combination, on average, appeared more than ten times in raw reads.

Stated time point: sample taken at primary tumor resection. Unsorted samples of tumor, nontumor lung or frozen PBMC had their whole RNA sequenced. TCRdb reanalysed the 5' RACE reads using MiXCR and keeps one entry per CDR3 protein. Among 89,000 or so distinct CDR3 sequences, approximately 21% were seen once, and the ten largest hold about 6.6%. Germline trimming cut 6 bases from V and 6 bases from J; bases unmatched to any gene: 5. The CDR3 consists of 15 residues. The rearrangement links TRBV12-3 or TRBV12-4 to TRBJ2-2; 12 bases match TRBD2. This sequence originates from a male donor with early-stage non-small cell lung cancer. The source was PBMCs, collected at surgery. Here the CDR3 reads CASRRLAGVAGELFF. The CDR3 DNA reads TGTGCCAGCAGGCGACTAGCGGGGGTTGCCGGGGAGCTGTTTTTT.